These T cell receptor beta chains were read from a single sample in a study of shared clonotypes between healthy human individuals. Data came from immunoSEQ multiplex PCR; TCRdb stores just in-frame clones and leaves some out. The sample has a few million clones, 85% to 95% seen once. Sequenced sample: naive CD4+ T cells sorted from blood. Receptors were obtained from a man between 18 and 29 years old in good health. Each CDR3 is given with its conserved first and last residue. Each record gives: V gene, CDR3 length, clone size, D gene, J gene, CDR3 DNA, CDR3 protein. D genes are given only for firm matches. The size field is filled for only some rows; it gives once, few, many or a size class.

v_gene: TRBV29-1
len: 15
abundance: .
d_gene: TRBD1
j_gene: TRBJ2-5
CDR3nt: TGCAGCGTTGGTGACAGGGGAGTACTCCAAGAGACCCAGTACTTC
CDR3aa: CSVGDRGVLQETQYF

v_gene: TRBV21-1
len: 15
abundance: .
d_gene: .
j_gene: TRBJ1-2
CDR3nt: TGTGCCAGCAGCAAAGTGAAGGACTCCAGTTATGGCTACACCTTC
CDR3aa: CASSKVKDSSYGYTF

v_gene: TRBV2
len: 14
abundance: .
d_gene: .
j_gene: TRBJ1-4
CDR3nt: TGTGCCAGCAGTGACAGTAGGGCTAATGAAAAACTGTTTTTT
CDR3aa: CASSDSRANEKLFF

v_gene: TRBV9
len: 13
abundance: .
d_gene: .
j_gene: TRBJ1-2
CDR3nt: TGTGCCAGCAGCGCTCAGGACAGCTATGGCTACACCTTC
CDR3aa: CASSAQDSYGYTF

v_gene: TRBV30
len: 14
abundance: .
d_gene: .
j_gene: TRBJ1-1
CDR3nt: TGTGCCTGGAGTAAGGGGCAGATTTCAACTGAAGCTTTCTTT
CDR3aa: CAWSKGQISTEAFF

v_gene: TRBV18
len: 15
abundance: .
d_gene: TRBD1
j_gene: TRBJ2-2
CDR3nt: TGTGCCAGCTCACGATGGACAGGGGAAACCGGGGAGCTGTTTTTT
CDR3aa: CASSRWTGETGELFF

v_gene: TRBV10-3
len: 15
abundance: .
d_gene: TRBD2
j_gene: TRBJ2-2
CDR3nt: TGTGCCATCAGGCGGATAGCGGGAGTAACCGGGGAGCTGTTTTTT
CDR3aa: CAIRRIAGVTGELFF

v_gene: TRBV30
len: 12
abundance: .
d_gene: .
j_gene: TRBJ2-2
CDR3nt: TGTGCCTGGAGTGCCGTTCCCGGGGAGCTGTTTTTT
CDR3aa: CAWSAVPGELFF

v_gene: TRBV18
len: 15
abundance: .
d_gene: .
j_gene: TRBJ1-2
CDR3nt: TGTGCCAGCTCACCGCTGGGACAACTTAACTATGGCTACACCTTC
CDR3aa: CASSPLGQLNYGYTF

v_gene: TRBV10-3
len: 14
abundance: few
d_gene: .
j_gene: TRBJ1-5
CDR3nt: TGTGCCATCAGTGGGGGGAATAGCAATCAGCCCCAGCATTTT
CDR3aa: CAISGGNSNQPQHF

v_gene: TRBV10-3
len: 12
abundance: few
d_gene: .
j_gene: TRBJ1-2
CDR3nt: TGTGCCCCTTTCCAGACTAACTATGGCTACACCTTC
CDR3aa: CAPFQTNYGYTF

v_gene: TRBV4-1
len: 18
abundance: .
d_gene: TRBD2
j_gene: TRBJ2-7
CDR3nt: TGCGCCAGCAGCCCGAATCCCCCGACTAGCGGGGGATTATACGAGCAGTACTTC
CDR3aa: CASSPNPPTSGGLYEQYF

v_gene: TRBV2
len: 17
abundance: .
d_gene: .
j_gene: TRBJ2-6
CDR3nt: TGTGCCAGCACATCGGGCAGTCCAAGCGCTGGGGCCAACGTCCTGACTTTC
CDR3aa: CASTSGSPSAGANVLTF

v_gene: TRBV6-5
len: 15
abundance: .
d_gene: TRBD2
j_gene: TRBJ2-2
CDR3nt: TGTGCCAGCAGTGCCGGGAGGGAGGCCACCGGGGAGCTGTTTTTT
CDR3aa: CASSAGREATGELFF